The 27 T cell receptor beta chains in this list originate from one sample, sequenced in a study of cytomegalovirus exposure and HLA in healthy donors. The study ran its PCR with 60 Vbeta and 13 Jbeta primers. The protocol was immunoSEQ multiplex PCR, while the TCRdb copy is restricted to in-frame clones and leaves out a portion. This table holds about 180,000 clones, around 77% found once. The sequenced material came from PBMCs. The origin of the receptors is a man aged 60 to 69 in good health and CMV-seronegative.

The chain employs TRBV11-2 and TRBJ1-4; maybe TRBD1 (5 bases). Germline CDR1 and CDR2: SGHAT and FQNNGV. The CDR3 consists of 15 residues. The ends were cut back, 1 base at V and 10 bases at J, with 16 bases in the middle. The CDR3 loop reads CASSLGGGGGGKLFF. CDR3 in DNA: TGTGCCAGCAGCTTAGGGGGCGGTGGCGGGGGAAAACTGTTTTTT.

This chain joins TRBV5-4 and TRBJ2-2; D is perhaps TRBD1 (5 bases). CDR1 and CDR2 from the germline V gene are SGHNT and YYREEE (reference sequence). The CDR3 runs 15 residues. Trimming took 0 bases from V and 6 from J, leaving 12 bases between them. In DNA form, the CDR3 reads TGTGCCAGCAGCTTGGGCAGGGTAGGGTCCGGGGAGCTGTTTTTT. It is translated as CASSLGRVGSGELFF.

The chain is built from TRBV23-1 and TRBJ1-5; D is possibly TRBD1 (6 bases). TRBV23-1 falls under the ORF class, with uncertain function. The CDR3 is 18 amino acids. The germline V and J ends were trimmed by 2 bases and 2 bases, with 19 bases remaining between them. DNA of the CDR3: TGCGCCAGCAGTCAACGAGAATGGTGGACAGCTCGCAATCAGCCCCAGCATTTT. This translates into CASSQREWWTARNQPQHF.

This chain links TRBV19 with TRBJ2-7, with TRBD1 identical over 9 bases. Germline values: CDR1 LNHDA, CDR2 SQIVND (reference sequence). V lost 6 bases, J lost 3 bases, and 3 bases stayed unmatched. The CDR3 is made up of 13 amino acids. The CDR3 nucleotides are TGTGCCAGTAGCCGGGACAGGGACTACGAGCAGTACTTC. It encodes CASSRDRDYEQYF.

The V gene is TRBV25-1, the J gene TRBJ1-2, with TRBD1 as a possible D gene (6 bases). V lost 8 bases to trimming and J lost 11 bases, with 15 bases between them. There are 11 residues in the CDR3. Per germline, CDR1 MGHDK and CDR2 SYGVNS. CDR3 nucleotide sequence: TGTGCCAGCCGGGAGGGACATCGTTACACCTTC. As protein: CASREGHRYTF.

V usage is TRBV5-6 and J usage is TRBJ2-5; perhaps TRBD1 as D (5 bases). V was trimmed by 1 base and J by 5 bases, leaving 12 bases between them. CDR3 size: 14 residues. Germline CDR1 SGHDT, CDR2 YYEEEE. The DNA of the CDR3 is TGTGCCAGCAGCTTGTCCCAGGGTTGGGAGACCCAGTACTTC. Its protein is CASSLSQGWETQYF.

This clone was observed a few times. The chain is built from TRBV6-5 and TRBJ2-1; TRBD1 agrees at 7 bases. There are 15 residues in the CDR3. The germline V gene encodes CDR1 MNHEY and CDR2 SVGAGI. With V trimmed by 5 bases and J by 1 base, 5 bases remained unmatched. CDR3 protein: CASSPDRVSYNEQFF. CDR3 DNA: TGTGCCAGCAGTCCTGACAGGGTATCCTACAATGAGCAGTTCTTC.

The rearrangement joins TRBV25-1 to TRBJ1-5; D gene uncertain. Germline V gene data show CDR1 as MGHDK and CDR2 as SYGVNS. This CDR3 comprises 14 residues. Trimming removed 1 base at V and 4 bases at J, with 8 bases between. The CDR3 spells CASSEFGGNQPQHF. CDR3 bases: TGTGCCAGCAGTGAATTTGGAGGAAATCAGCCCCAGCATTTT.

Only a few counts were recorded for this clone. This chain joins TRBV5-4 and TRBJ2-1; 8 nucleotides agree with TRBD2. This CDR3 has 13 residues. Trimming removed 2 bases from V and 7 bases from J; junction bases left unmatched: 2. The germline gives CDR1 SGHNT, CDR2 YYREEE (reference sequence). CDR3 sequence reads: CASSLAGVNEQFF. CDR3 in DNA: TGTGCCAGCAGCTTAGCGGGAGTGAATGAGCAGTTCTTC.

The rearrangement joins TRBV7-9 to TRBJ1-4; the D gene is possibly TRBD1 (6 bases). CDR1 SEHNR and CDR2 FQNEAQ come from the germline V gene (reference sequence). This CDR3 has 12 amino acids. V lost 2 bases and J lost 10, with 8 bases in between. CDR3 nucleotides: TGTGCCAGCAGCTTAAAACAGGGAAAACTGTTTTTT. It encodes CASSLKQGKLFF. The full variable domain, its missing parts supplied by reference TRBV7-9 and TRBJ1-4, is DTGVSQNPRHKITKRGQNVTFRCDPISEHNRLYWYRQTLGQGPEFLTYFQNEAQLEKSRLLSDRFSAERPKGSFSTLEIQRTEQGDSAMYLCASSLKQGKLFFGSGTQLSVL.

The rearrangement uses TRBV7-8 and TRBJ1-4; 12 nucleotides match TRBD1. The germline V gene has CDR1 SGHVS and CDR2 FQNEAQ. The CDR3 spans 12 residues. V trimming: 4 bases; J trimming: 14 bases; junction bases outside the gene matches: 2. CDR3 in amino acids: CASSWDRGRLFF. CDR3 DNA sequence: TGTGCCAGCAGCTGGGACAGGGGGCGGCTGTTTTTT.

This clone was seen once. V and J are TRBV7-9 and TRBJ2-5; the D gene is possibly TRBD2 (5 bases). V lost 6 bases and J 3 bases, leaving 14 bases between the germline ends. The length of the CDR3 is 14 residues. CDR1 and CDR2 from the germline V gene are SEHNR and FQNEAQ (reference sequence). CDR3 amino acids: CASSMGVPKETQYF. CDR3 DNA sequence: TGTGCCAGCAGTATGGGAGTACCAAAAGAGACCCAGTACTTC.

The genes are TRBV27 and TRBJ2-7; possible D gene TRBD1, 6 bases. Trimming stripped 7 bases from V and 3 bases from J, with 28 bases between. The V gene's germline CDR1 is MNHEY and CDR2 SMNVEV (reference sequence). This CDR3 contains 18 residues. CDR3 amino acids: CASIQFAGAPLSRYEQYF. The CDR3 nucleotides read TGTGCCAGCATCCAATTCGCAGGGGCCCCCCTGTCTCGCTACGAGCAGTACTTC.

V is TRBV5-4 and J is TRBJ2-7; 7 nucleotides agree with TRBD2. J lost 5 bases, V lost 4 bases, and 12 bases had no gene match. The CDR3 sequence is 15 residues long. Per the germline V gene, CDR1 is SGHNT and CDR2 is YYREEE (reference sequence). The CDR3 reads CASSGAGRLSDEQYF. The CDR3, as DNA: TGTGCCAGCAGCGGCGCCGGGAGGTTAAGCGACGAGCAGTACTTC. The variable domain in full, completed from reference TRBV5-4 and TRBJ2-7, reads ETGVTQSPTHLIKTRGQQVTLRCSSQSGHNTVSWYQQALGQGPQFIFQYYREEENGRGNFPPRFSGLQFPNYSSELNVNALELDDSALYLCASSGAGRLSDEQYFGPGTRLTVT.

The chain recombines TRBV7-6 with TRBJ1-2; D is unclear. The CDR3 is made up of 13 amino acids. Deletions cut 1 base from V and 5 bases from J, with 8 bases between. Germline values: CDR1 SGHVS, CDR2 FNYEAQ. The CDR3 loop reads CASSLEPGYGYTF. For the CDR3, the DNA is TGTGCCAGCAGCTTAGAACCGGGTTATGGCTACACCTTC.

The chain combines TRBV6-4 with TRBJ2-3; the match to TRBD2 covers 12 bases. The CDR3 covers 15 residues. CDR1 and CDR2 from the germline V gene are MRHNA and SNTAGT. The junction had 0 bases not matched to a gene; V was cut back by 0 bases and J by 5 bases. CDR3: CASSDSTSGGDTQYF. The CDR3 nucleotides are TGTGCCAGCAGTGACTCGACTAGCGGGGGAGATACGCAGTATTTT.

The chain links TRBV11-2 to TRBJ1-4; D remains ambiguous. The CDR3 extends over 13 amino acids. V dropped 6 bases and J dropped 4 bases, with 9 bases sitting between them. Germline V lookup: CDR1 SGHAT, CDR2 FQNNGV. DNA for the CDR3: TGTGCCAGCAGACGGTTGCTTAATGAAAAACTGTTTTTT. Translating it yields CASRRLLNEKLFF.

V gene TRBV5-6 combines with J gene TRBJ2-7; tentative D call: TRBD2 (6 bases). V gave up 2 bases and J gave up 0 bases, with 12 bases separating them. CDR1 is SGHDT, CDR2 YYEEEE, per germline. CDR3 length equals 15 residues. CDR3 loop: CASSFRGGNSYEQYF. In DNA form, the CDR3 reads TGTGCCAGCAGCTTCCGTGGGGGGAACTCCTACGAGCAGTACTTC.

V gene TRBV7-9 combines with J gene TRBJ2-5, with 14 nucleotides matching TRBD2. The CDR3 contains 16 residues. The germline gives CDR1 SEHNR, CDR2 FQNEAQ (reference sequence). V shed 3 bases and J 7 bases; nucleotides not matched to a gene: 7. DNA of the CDR3: TGTGCCAGCAGCTTGGGACTAGCGGGGGAGATTGCGACCCAGTACTTC. This translates into CASSLGLAGEIATQYF.

The chain links TRBV19 to TRBJ1-5; D gene ambiguous. The CDR3 extends over 14 amino acids. The V end lost 6 bases, the J end lost 2 bases, and 11 bases lay between the germline ends. Germline V CDR1 and CDR2: LNHDA, SQIVND (reference sequence). The chain's CDR3 is CASSPGGCNQPQHF. As DNA, the CDR3 is TGTGCCAGTAGCCCTGGAGGGTGCAATCAGCCCCAGCATTTT. The variable domain in full, completed from reference TRBV19 and TRBJ1-5, reads DGGITQSPKYLFRKEGQNVTLSCEQNLNHDAMYWYRQDPGQGLRLIYYSQIVNDFQKGDIAEGYSVSREKKESFPLTVTSAQKNPTAFYLCASSPGGCNQPQHFGDGTRLSIL.

This clone was observed a handful of times. The rearrangement joins TRBV6-6 to TRBJ2-3; a possible D gene is TRBD2 (5 bases). CDR1 and CDR2 from the germline V gene are MNHNY and SVGAGI (reference sequence). Trimming took 6 bases from V and 5 from J, leaving 18 bases between them. The CDR3 runs to 15 residues. The CDR3 spells CASSRGGTPQDTQYF. CDR3 DNA sequence: TGTGCCAGCAGCCGGGGTGGCACGCCGCAAGATACGCAGTATTTT.

J is TRBJ2-1 and V is TRBV5-1; tentative D call: TRBD2 (6 bases). CDR1 is SGHRS and CDR2 is YFSETQ in the germline V gene. The CDR3 totals 13 residues. With 4 bases removed from V and 13 bases from J, the gap between germline ends came to 18 bases. In nucleotides, the CDR3 is TGCGCCAGCAGCCCGCCAGCGGGTCTAGGACAGTTCTTC. It is translated as CASSPPAGLGQFF.

The rearrangement joins TRBV6-6 to TRBJ2-2, with 10 positions matching TRBD1. CDR1 and CDR2 from the germline V gene are MNHNY and SVGAGI (reference sequence). Trimming took 6 bases from V and 5 from J; bases not matched to a gene: 9. CDR3 length: 16 residues. DNA for the CDR3: TGTGCCAGCAGCCCCGGGACAGGGGTTAATACCGGGGAGCTGTTTTTT. Translating gives CASSPGTGVNTGELFF.

The chain is built from TRBV28 and TRBJ2-5; 10 nucleotides align to TRBD1. The V gene's germline CDR1 is MDHEN and CDR2 SYDVKM. V shed 4 bases and J 4 bases; nucleotides not matched to a gene: 3. This CDR3 contains 14 residues. The CDR3 DNA sequence: TGTGCCAGCAGTTCCAGGACAGGGGGAGAGACCCAGTACTTC. Its protein product is CASSSRTGGETQYF.

The chain has TRBV6-5 and TRBJ2-7, with 8 bases matching TRBD2. V trimming: 5 bases; J trimming: 0 bases; junction bases outside the gene matches: 6. The CDR3 is 15 residues long. CDR1 MNHEY and CDR2 SVGAGI come from the germline V gene. In nucleotides, the CDR3 is TGTGCCAGCAGTGTCGGGGGGGAGCTCTCCTACGAGCAGTACTTC. The encoded protein is CASSVGGELSYEQYF.

This sequence joins TRBV28 and TRBJ1-1; the D gene is possibly TRBD1 (6 bases). The V end was cut by 10 bases, the J end by 2 bases, with 11 bases between. This CDR3 region has 12 residues. CDR1 MDHEN and CDR2 SYDVKM come from the germline V gene. CDR3 nucleotide sequence: TGTGCCATCAGGGGCCCTAACACTGAAGCTTTCTTT. Its protein product is CAIRGPNTEAFF.

A remark on this clone: Distinct nucleotide sequences in the sample also encode this CDR3. V is TRBV5-4 and J is TRBJ2-7, with a tentative D call TRBD2 (5 bases). V dropped 0 bases and J dropped 4 bases, with 11 bases sitting between them. The CDR3 is 14 amino acids. Germline V gene sequence: CDR1 SGHNT, CDR2 YYREEE (reference sequence). The CDR3 is CASSLAGKGYEQYF. The CDR3 DNA follows: TGTGCCAGCAGCTTGGCCGGGAAAGGGTACGAGCAGTACTTC.